A selection of T cell receptor beta chains follows, all from one sample in a study of blood T cell repertoires in COVID-19. Method: immunoSEQ multiplex PCR; TCRdb's copy keeps in-frame clones and lacks some. Seen here are 80,000 to 90,000 clones, under 85% observed once, and the top ten hold about 11%. Sequencing input: peripheral blood. Source of these receptors: a man between 65 and 79 years old with acute or convalescent COVID-19. The CDR3 runs from the conserved cysteine through the conserved F or W. D genes are given only for firm matches. The listing skips clone size in some rows; elsewhere it reads once, few, many or a size class.

clone size: -
CDR3 length: 15
D gene: -
J gene: TRBJ1-1
V gene: TRBV19
CDR3 protein: CASSIVGRPNTEAFF
CDR3 DNA: TGTGCCAGTAGTATTGTGGGCAGGCCGAACACTGAAGCTTTCTTT

clone size: -
CDR3 length: 15
D gene: TRBD2
J gene: TRBJ2-5
V gene: TRBV12-5
CDR3 protein: CASGLGLAGVETQYF
CDR3 DNA: TGTGCTAGTGGTTTGGGGCTAGCGGGGGTGGAGACCCAGTACTTC

clone size: -
CDR3 length: 16
D gene: -
J gene: TRBJ1-1
V gene: TRBV27
CDR3 protein: CASSHGAGSYHTEAFF
CDR3 DNA: TGTGCCAGCAGCCATGGGGCTGGAAGTTACCACACTGAAGCTTTCTTT

clone size: -
CDR3 length: 16
D gene: TRBD1
J gene: TRBJ2-7
V gene: TRBV5-1
CDR3 protein: CASSPQPRDSSYEQYF
CDR3 DNA: TGCGCCAGCAGTCCCCAACCTCGGGACAGCTCCTACGAGCAGTACTTC

clone size: -
CDR3 length: 15
D gene: TRBD1
J gene: TRBJ1-5
V gene: TRBV6-5
CDR3 protein: CASSRDRGSGQPQHF
CDR3 DNA: TGTGCCAGCAGTAGGGACAGGGGGTCCGGGCAGCCCCAGCATTTT

clone size: -
CDR3 length: 15
D gene: -
J gene: TRBJ2-7
V gene: TRBV9
CDR3 protein: CASSQIPQLSYEQYF
CDR3 DNA: TGTGCCAGCAGCCAAATCCCCCAACTCTCCTACGAGCAGTACTTC

clone size: -
CDR3 length: 14
D gene: TRBD1
J gene: TRBJ1-1
V gene: TRBV27
CDR3 protein: CASKTDRGNTEAFF
CDR3 DNA: TGTGCCAGCAAAACGGACAGGGGGAACACTGAAGCTTTCTTT

clone size: -
CDR3 length: 14
D gene: -
J gene: TRBJ1-1
V gene: TRBV4-1
CDR3 protein: CASTAGVANTEAFF
CDR3 DNA: TGCGCCAGCACCGCGGGGGTGGCGAACACTGAAGCTTTCTTT

clone size: -
CDR3 length: 14
D gene: -
J gene: TRBJ2-4
V gene: TRBV5-4
CDR3 protein: CASSLDTTKNIQYF
CDR3 DNA: TGTGCCAGCAGCTTGGACACGACCAAAAACATTCAGTACTTC

clone size: -
CDR3 length: 13
D gene: TRBD1
J gene: TRBJ1-4
V gene: TRBV18
CDR3 protein: CASSGQGNEKLFF
CDR3 DNA: TGTGCCAGCTCGGGACAGGGAAATGAAAAACTGTTTTTT

clone size: -
CDR3 length: 14
D gene: -
J gene: TRBJ2-7
V gene: TRBV28
CDR3 protein: CASRQDRSSYEQYF
CDR3 DNA: TGTGCCAGCAGACAAGACAGGAGCTCCTACGAGCAGTACTTC

clone size: -
CDR3 length: 14
D gene: TRBD2
J gene: TRBJ2-1
V gene: TRBV9
CDR3 protein: CASSAGTSFNEQFF
CDR3 DNA: TGTGCCAGCAGCGCCGGGACTAGCTTCAATGAGCAGTTCTTC

clone size: once
CDR3 length: 15
D gene: TRBD2
J gene: TRBJ2-5
V gene: TRBV10-3
CDR3 protein: CAIGSSGGALETQYF
CDR3 DNA: TGTGCCATCGGGTCTAGCGGGGGGGCCTTGGAGACCCAGTACTTC

clone size: few
CDR3 length: 13
D gene: -
J gene: TRBJ2-3
V gene: TRBV12-3/TRBV12-4
CDR3 protein: CASSLGGADTQYF
CDR3 DNA: TGTGCCAGCAGTTTAGGGGGGGCAGATACGCAGTATTTT

clone size: -
CDR3 length: 15
D gene: -
J gene: TRBJ2-2
V gene: TRBV27
CDR3 protein: CASRPFGGNTGELFF
CDR3 DNA: TGTGCCAGCAGACCCTTCGGGGGGAACACCGGGGAGCTGTTTTTT

clone size: few
CDR3 length: 15
D gene: -
J gene: TRBJ1-5
V gene: TRBV28
CDR3 protein: CASSLWAQGNQPQHF
CDR3 DNA: TGTGCCAGCAGTTTATGGGCGCAGGGCAATCAGCCCCAGCATTTT

clone size: few
CDR3 length: 12
D gene: -
J gene: TRBJ2-3
V gene: TRBV6-5
CDR3 protein: CASRAGTDTQYF
CDR3 DNA: TGTGCCAGCAGGGCGGGGACAGATACGCAGTATTTT

clone size: -
CDR3 length: 12
D gene: -
J gene: TRBJ1-1
V gene: TRBV6-5
CDR3 protein: CASSRMNTEAFF
CDR3 DNA: TGTGCCAGCAGTCGTATGAACACTGAAGCTTTCTTT

clone size: once
CDR3 length: 15
D gene: -
J gene: TRBJ1-6
V gene: TRBV6-5
CDR3 protein: CASRPGSSYNSPLHF
CDR3 DNA: TGTGCCAGCAGGCCCGGGAGCTCCTATAATTCACCCCTCCACTTT

clone size: -
CDR3 length: 12
D gene: -
J gene: TRBJ1-1
V gene: TRBV18
CDR3 protein: CASSPEGGEAFF
CDR3 DNA: TGTGCCAGCTCACCGGAGGGTGGTGAAGCTTTCTTT

clone size: -
CDR3 length: 11
D gene: -
J gene: TRBJ1-1
V gene: TRBV10-3
CDR3 protein: CAIGSVAEAFF
CDR3 DNA: TGTGCCATTGGTTCGGTGGCTGAAGCTTTCTTT

clone size: -
CDR3 length: 15
D gene: -
J gene: TRBJ2-2
V gene: TRBV25-1
CDR3 protein: CASTGGAEGTGELFF
CDR3 DNA: TGTGCCAGCACCGGTGGAGCGGAGGGCACCGGGGAGCTGTTTTTT

clone size: -
CDR3 length: 16
D gene: TRBD2
J gene: TRBJ2-5
V gene: TRBV6-5
CDR3 protein: CASSYSSLAGEETQYF
CDR3 DNA: TGTGCCAGCAGTTACTCGAGCCTAGCGGGGGAAGAGACCCAGTACTTC

clone size: -
CDR3 length: 14
D gene: -
J gene: TRBJ2-5
V gene: TRBV7-9
CDR3 protein: CASSSPGVQETQYF
CDR3 DNA: TGTGCCAGCAGCTCCCCAGGGGTACAAGAGACCCAGTACTTC

clone size: -
CDR3 length: 14
D gene: -
J gene: TRBJ2-3
V gene: TRBV4-1
CDR3 protein: CASSQDELVGTQYF
CDR3 DNA: TGCGCCAGCAGCCAAGATGAGCTAGTGGGTACGCAGTATTTT

clone size: -
CDR3 length: 14
D gene: -
J gene: TRBJ2-5
V gene: TRBV24-1
CDR3 protein: CATSDLTGGETQYF
CDR3 DNA: TGTGCCACCAGTGATTTGACGGGTGGAGAGACCCAGTACTTC

clone size: -
CDR3 length: 16
D gene: TRBD2
J gene: TRBJ2-2
V gene: TRBV27
CDR3 protein: CASSFLIAGMFGELFF
CDR3 DNA: TGTGCCAGCAGTTTCCTCATAGCGGGGATGTTCGGGGAGCTGTTTTTT

clone size: -
CDR3 length: 16
D gene: TRBD2
J gene: TRBJ2-5
V gene: TRBV5-1
CDR3 protein: CASSLAGTTDGETQYF
CDR3 DNA: TGCGCCAGCAGCTTGGCGGGGACTACGGACGGGGAGACCCAGTACTTC

clone size: -
CDR3 length: 15
D gene: -
J gene: TRBJ2-1
V gene: TRBV24-1
CDR3 protein: CATSDTRTVHNEQFF
CDR3 DNA: TGTGCCACCAGTGATACGCGGACAGTCCACAATGAGCAGTTCTTC

clone size: few
CDR3 length: 17
D gene: TRBD1
J gene: TRBJ2-4
V gene: TRBV28
CDR3 protein: CASSLPPVLDRVNIQYF
CDR3 DNA: TGTGCCAGCAGTTTACCCCCCGTATTAGACAGGGTGAACATTCAGTACTTC

clone size: few
CDR3 length: 15
D gene: -
J gene: TRBJ1-4
V gene: TRBV29-1
CDR3 protein: CSVDGGQEGSEKLFF
CDR3 DNA: TGCAGCGTTGACGGGGGGCAGGAGGGTAGTGAAAAACTGTTTTTT

clone size: once
CDR3 length: 16
D gene: TRBD1
J gene: TRBJ1-4
V gene: TRBV5-5
CDR3 protein: CASSRDRVPTNEKLFF
CDR3 DNA: TGTGCCAGCAGCAGGGACAGAGTCCCAACTAATGAAAAACTGTTTTTT

clone size: -
CDR3 length: 15
D gene: TRBD2
J gene: TRBJ2-3
V gene: TRBV24-1
CDR3 protein: CATSDDGGDTDTQYF
CDR3 DNA: TGTGCCACCAGTGATGACGGGGGGGACACAGATACGCAGTATTTT

clone size: -
CDR3 length: 17
D gene: TRBD2
J gene: TRBJ2-5
V gene: TRBV29-1
CDR3 protein: CSVDGLAGGAIGETQYF
CDR3 DNA: TGCAGCGTTGATGGACTAGCGGGGGGCGCTATCGGGGAGACCCAGTACTTC

clone size: -
CDR3 length: 15
D gene: TRBD1
J gene: TRBJ1-6
V gene: TRBV5-1
CDR3 protein: CASSLGQGGNSPLHF
CDR3 DNA: TGCGCCAGCAGCTTGGGACAGGGGGGGAATTCACCCCTCCACTTT

clone size: -
CDR3 length: 12
D gene: -
J gene: TRBJ1-2
V gene: TRBV6-5
CDR3 protein: CASSSPGVGYTF
CDR3 DNA: TGTGCCAGCTCAAGCCCAGGGGTTGGCTACACCTTC

clone size: -
CDR3 length: 14
D gene: TRBD1
J gene: TRBJ1-4
V gene: TRBV6-6
CDR3 protein: CASSPDRGNEKLFF
CDR3 DNA: TGTGCCAGCAGCCCTGACAGGGGTAATGAAAAACTGTTTTTT

clone size: -
CDR3 length: 13
D gene: -
J gene: TRBJ1-1
V gene: TRBV28
CDR3 protein: CASSLYSTTEAFF
CDR3 DNA: TGTGCCAGCAGCCTTTACAGTACCACTGAAGCTTTCTTT

clone size: -
CDR3 length: 16
D gene: -
J gene: TRBJ2-5
V gene: TRBV15
CDR3 protein: CATSRVETYGGETQYF
CDR3 DNA: TGTGCCACCAGCAGAGTGGAGACCTATGGAGGTGAGACCCAGTACTTC

clone size: -
CDR3 length: 13
D gene: TRBD1
J gene: TRBJ2-5
V gene: TRBV5-8
CDR3 protein: CASSFDRVETQYF
CDR3 DNA: TGTGCCAGCAGCTTTGACAGGGTAGAGACCCAGTACTTC

clone size: -
CDR3 length: 18
D gene: -
J gene: TRBJ2-6
V gene: TRBV10-2
CDR3 protein: CASWGGLVGGSGANVLTF
CDR3 DNA: TGCGCCAGCTGGGGTGGATTGGTGGGGGGCTCTGGGGCCAACGTCCTGACTTTC

clone size: -
CDR3 length: 16
D gene: TRBD1
J gene: TRBJ2-5
V gene: TRBV4-1
CDR3 protein: CARVWDRCVLQETQYF
CDR3 DNA: TGCGCCAGGGTGTGGGACAGGTGTGTCCTTCAAGAGACCCAGTACTTC

clone size: -
CDR3 length: 14
D gene: TRBD1
J gene: TRBJ1-1
V gene: TRBV6-5
CDR3 protein: CASSYSTGGGGAFF
CDR3 DNA: TGTGCCAGCAGTTACTCCACAGGGGGAGGGGGAGCTTTCTTT

clone size: few
CDR3 length: 14
D gene: TRBD1
J gene: TRBJ1-2
V gene: TRBV28
CDR3 protein: CASSLGQGAGGYTF
CDR3 DNA: TGTGCCAGCAGTTTGGGACAGGGGGCTGGCGGCTACACCTTC

clone size: -
CDR3 length: 15
D gene: -
J gene: TRBJ2-7
V gene: TRBV2
CDR3 protein: CAIKGPGLTAYEQYF
CDR3 DNA: TGTGCCATCAAGGGACCGGGACTTACGGCCTACGAGCAGTACTTC

clone size: -
CDR3 length: 16
D gene: TRBD1
J gene: TRBJ1-1
V gene: TRBV27
CDR3 protein: CASSLGRGSMNTEAFF
CDR3 DNA: TGTGCCAGCAGTTTAGGCAGGGGGAGCATGAACACTGAAGCTTTCTTT

clone size: -
CDR3 length: 15
D gene: -
J gene: TRBJ1-3
V gene: TRBV6-2/TRBV6-3
CDR3 protein: CASSITGISGNTIYF
CDR3 DNA: TGTGCCAGCAGTATCACAGGGATCTCTGGAAACACCATATATTTT

clone size: few
CDR3 length: 16
D gene: -
J gene: TRBJ1-1
V gene: TRBV13
CDR3 protein: CASSLLDRGANTEAFF
CDR3 DNA: TGTGCCAGCAGCTTACTAGATCGGGGGGCAAACACTGAAGCTTTCTTT

clone size: -
CDR3 length: 15
D gene: TRBD1
J gene: TRBJ1-4
V gene: TRBV5-6
CDR3 protein: CASSQPGQGSEKLFF
CDR3 DNA: TGTGCCAGCAGCCAACCGGGACAGGGGTCCGAAAAACTGTTTTTT

clone size: -
CDR3 length: 15
D gene: TRBD1
J gene: TRBJ1-2
V gene: TRBV3-1/TRBV3-2
CDR3 protein: CASSQTGQGRGGYTF
CDR3 DNA: TGTGCCAGCAGCCAAACGGGACAGGGGAGGGGTGGCTACACCTTC